This is a list of T cell receptor beta chains from one sample in a study of T cells after yellow fever vaccination. TCRdb used MiXCR to reprocess the 5' RACE reads, holding one entry per CDR3 protein. The data show about 210,000 distinct CDR3 sequences, about 7% seen once. The specimen was CD4+ T cells sorted from PBMCs, collected on the day of the yellow fever booster vaccination. Source of these receptors: a young man who received the YFV17D yellow fever vaccine. The CDR3 runs from the conserved cysteine through the conserved F or W. D genes are given only for firm matches. The size of a clone is reported for some rows only, either as once, few or many, or as a class for expanded clones.

j_gene	abundance	d_gene	v_gene	CDR3nt	CDR3aa
TRBJ2-2	NA	TRBD2	TRBV19	TGTGCCACGAAGCGGGAGCAGAGCACCGGGGAGCTGTTTTTT	CATKREQSTGELFF
TRBJ2-2	many	TRBD2	TRBV12-3/TRBV12-4	TGTGCCAACGGACTAGCGTTAAACACCGGGGAGCTGTTTTTT	CANGLALNTGELFF
TRBJ2-3	many	TRBD1	TRBV5-1	TGCGCCAGTGGACAGGGGGAGGATACGCAGTATTTT	CASGQGEDTQYF
TRBJ2-3	few	NA	TRBV4-3	TGCGCCAGCAGCCGCGACCTCGGGCGGGATACGCAGTATTTT	CASSRDLGRDTQYF
TRBJ1-1	few	NA	TRBV4-2	TGTGCCAGCAGCCAAGATTCCGGGACGGTGAACACTGAAGCTTTCTTT	CASSQDSGTVNTEAFF
TRBJ2-6	NA	NA	TRBV6-2/TRBV6-3	TGTGCCAGCAGTTATCGGGTGGCTGGGGCCAACGTCCTGACTTTC	CASSYRVAGANVLTF
TRBJ1-1	few	NA	TRBV18	TGTGCCAGCTCACCACAGCCCAGGGGTGAAGCTTTCTTT	CASSPQPRGEAFF
TRBJ2-5	many	NA	TRBV15	TGTGCCACCAGTTTCGGCATCAAGGAGACCCAGTACTTC	CATSFGIKETQYF
TRBJ2-7	NA	NA	TRBV9	TGTGCCAGCAGCGTACACGGGTTCTCTAGCTCCTACGAGCAGTACTTC	CASSVHGFSSSYEQYF
TRBJ2-7	many	NA	TRBV6-5	TGTGCCAGCAGTTCTGCAGCGGTTGCCTCCTACGAGCAGTACTTC	CASSSAAVASYEQYF
TRBJ2-1	few	NA	TRBV7-9	TGTGCCAGCAGCTCACACAGGGTAAACCCCAGGGATGAGCAGTTCTTC	CASSSHRVNPRDEQFF
TRBJ2-7	few	TRBD1	TRBV12-3/TRBV12-4	TGTGCCAGCAGTTTAGCATCCGGGACAGGAGACGAGCAGTACTTC	CASSLASGTGDEQYF
TRBJ1-1	few	NA	TRBV20-1	TGCAGTGCTAGAGTAGGGGTCACCCCGAACACTGAAGCTTTCTTT	CSARVGVTPNTEAFF
TRBJ2-1	many	NA	TRBV20-1	TGCAGTGCTAGAGGGCTGGGCGAGTCCTACAATGAGCAGTTCTTC	CSARGLGESYNEQFF
TRBJ2-1	few	TRBD2	TRBV10-3	TGTGCCATACTAGCGGGAGGTCTAGAGGGTGAGCAGTTCTTC	CAILAGGLEGEQFF
TRBJ2-7	NA	NA	TRBV10-3	TGTGCCCCCCGGAGCTACGAGCAGTACTTC	CAPRSYEQYF
TRBJ2-6	NA	TRBD2	TRBV18	TGTGCCAGCTCACCAGGGACTAGCGCTGGGGCCAACGTCCTGACTTTC	CASSPGTSAGANVLTF
TRBJ2-1	few	NA	TRBV7-9	TGTGCCAGCAGCTTAGATCGGAGGCCTCGCTCCTACAATGAGCAGTTCTTC	CASSLDRRPRSYNEQFF
TRBJ2-5	NA	NA	TRBV7-9	TGTGCCAGCAGTTTCCGAGCGGGCCAAGAGACCCAGTACTTC	CASSFRAGQETQYF
TRBJ2-3	few	TRBD2	TRBV20-1	TGCAGTGCTAGGGGGACTAGCGGGAGGCGAGATACGCAGTATTTT	CSARGTSGRRDTQYF